Below, one T cell receptor (beta chain) is given with its context. This clonotype was observed a handful of times. Its antigen has not been determined. The record has no base qualities; no much larger clone is one base away. Per the germline V gene (reference sequence), LNHNV is the CDR1 and YYDKDF is the CDR2. V is cut by 0 bases and J by 9 bases, and the space between the germline ends is 5 bases. From the cysteine up to the phenylalanine, the CDR3 has a length of 11 residues. The retained sequence is limited to the CDR3, 33 bases, with the frame set at the first base. This sample stems from a study of T-cell reconstitution after alpha-beta-depleted transplantation in children (dated by TCRdb to about 2016). In the study overall: Using TCR repertoire profiling, the study quantitatively followed how T-cell immune reconstitution unfolded in children after TCRalphabeta/CD19-depleted allogeneic hematopoietic cell transplantation.

Preparation of the library involved PCR. Instrument used: Illumina HiSeq 2500. TCR libraries were prepared with molecular barcoding, using unique molecular identifiers to normalize TCRbeta repertoire quantification. TCRdb reran the public reads through fastp at Q25 and MiXCR, keeping productive beta chains. Merged by CDR3 protein, the rows form single entries marked with the most common genes and DNA. This sample is represented by about 370,000 distinct CDR3 sequences; roughly 20% of them were singletons. Of the sample, 3.8% is held by the ten largest clones. The chain couples TRBV15 to TRBJ1-1; there is no confident call for the D gene. This receptor was taken from a human donor who donated a stem cell graft to a child with acute myeloid leukemia. Sequencing used PBMCs from the stem cell graft donor, obtained from the stem cell graft. The nucleotide sequence reads as follows: TGTGCCACCAGCAGAGATCGACAAGCTTTCTTT. It translates as CATSRDRQAFF.